This T cell receptor (beta chain) was captured in a study of blood T cell repertoires in COVID-19 (dated by TCRdb to the early 2020s). Notes on the research overall: Samples from collaborators originated in the United States, Italy and Spain and spanned both the acute and convalescent phases of COVID-19. The prospective study material was composed of cDNA or gDNA derived from T cells, B-cell-depleted T cells, or PBMCs. Deeply sampled blood TCRbeta repertoires from subjects exposed to, actively infected with, or recovered from COVID-19 were included in the dataset. A freely available public database, intended as a resource for researchers studying the immune response to SARS-CoV-2, is where the repertoires were released. The samples were drawn from the first 160 participants of the ongoing ImmuneRACE study and from 1,254 subjects provided by 6 global collaborators. A de-identified subject ID, COVID-19 status, age in years and sex were almost always included in the sample metadata. Where available, HLA class I and class II types were taken from metadata supplied by the sample provider and were not determined by assay-based typing. Study-level results and caveats: The amount of clinical and demographic metadata varied by source and participant and was provided uncurated.

This clone was observed a few times. Its antigen is unknown. Base qualities are not at hand, and no much larger clone is one base apart. V is pruned by 10 bases and J by 8 bases, leaving 13 bases of the junction without a gene match. The germline V gene supplies CDR1 MNHEY and CDR2 SVGAGI. The CDR3 numbers 13 residues from cysteine through phenylalanine. Solely the CDR3 DNA is kept, with 39 bases framed from the first base. TCRbeta CDR3 regions were amplified from genomic DNA using the immunoSEQ Assay, a bias-controlled multiplex PCR. As for the authors' bioinformatics: The number of nucleated cells in each sample was estimated from the amplification of reference gene primers within the assay. Sequence reads were collapsed and filtered to measure the absolute abundance of every unique TCRbeta CDR3 rearrangement. For each sample, productive Simpson clonality was calculated by taking the square root of Simpson's diversity index across productive rearrangements. The clones in this table, taken by TCRdb from immuneACCESS, are in-frame only. Not every clone is retained; where verified, under half of the shortfall comes from an unresolved V gene, and the cause of the rest is unknown. V and J calls and clone size come straight from that table; D and trimming were deduced from the DNA. This sample lists roughly 38,000 clones; approximately 87% were detected once. 12% of the sample lies in the top ten.

Each collaborating institution followed its own protocols to collect whole blood in K2EDTA tubes. For TCRbeta analysis, collaborator samples were shipped as frozen whole blood, as isolated PBMCs, or as DNA extracted from either sample type. The sequence derives from a man in his 70s with acute or convalescent COVID-19. The V and J segments used are TRBV6-5 and TRBJ1-2; 7 bases in between match TRBD1. Sequencing was done on a sample of peripheral blood. The nucleotide sequence is given as TGTGCCACGTCGACAGGGTTGTCCCCGGGCTACACCTTC. Its protein product is CATSTGLSPGYTF.